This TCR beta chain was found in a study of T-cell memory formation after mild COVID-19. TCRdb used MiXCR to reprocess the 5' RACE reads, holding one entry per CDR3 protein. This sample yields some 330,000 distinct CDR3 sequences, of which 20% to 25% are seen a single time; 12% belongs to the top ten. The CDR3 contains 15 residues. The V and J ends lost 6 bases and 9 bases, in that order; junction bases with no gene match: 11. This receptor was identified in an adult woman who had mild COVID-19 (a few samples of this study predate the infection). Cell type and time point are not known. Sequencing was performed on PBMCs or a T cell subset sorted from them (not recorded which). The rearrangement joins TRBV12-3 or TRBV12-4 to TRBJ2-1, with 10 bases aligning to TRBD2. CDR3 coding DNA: TGTGCCAGCAGCCGCAGCGGGGGGGAATTCGGTGAGCAGTTCTTC. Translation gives CASSRSGGEFGEQFF.